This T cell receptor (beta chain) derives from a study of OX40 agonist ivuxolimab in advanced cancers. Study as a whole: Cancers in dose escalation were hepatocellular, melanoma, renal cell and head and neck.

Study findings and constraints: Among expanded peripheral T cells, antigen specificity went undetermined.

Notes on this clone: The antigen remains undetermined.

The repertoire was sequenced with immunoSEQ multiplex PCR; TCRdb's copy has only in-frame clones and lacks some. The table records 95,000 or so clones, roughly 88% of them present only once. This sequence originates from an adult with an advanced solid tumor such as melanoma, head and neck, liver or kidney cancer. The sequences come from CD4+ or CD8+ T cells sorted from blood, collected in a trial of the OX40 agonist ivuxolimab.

CDR3 region: CASSLYRGPSSGANVLTF. The CDR3 region has the DNA TGCGCCAGCAGCCTCTACAGGGGGCCCAGCTCTGGGGCCAACGTCCTGACTTTC. The chain joins TRBV4-3 to TRBJ2-6, with 9 bases fitting TRBD1. The CDR3 loop spans 18 amino acids. Germline V gives CDR1 LGHNA, CDR2 YSLEER. The trim removed 4 bases at V and 0 bases at J, leaving 7 bases unmatched.